This TCR beta chain was sequenced for a study of shared clonotypes between healthy human individuals. Background on the study: Three CD4 naive, three CD4 memory, two CD8 naive and one CD8 memory plate were used per donor. General study points: The study found roughly 5% of naive CD4 clonotypes shared across a few donors.

Trimming took 0 bases from V and 6 from J, leaving 8 bases between them. CDR3 length: 13 amino acids. Germline assignment: CDR1 GTSNPN and CDR2 SVGIG (reference sequence). Sorted-subset replicate PCRs used 200 ng of genomic DNA. This amount corresponded to 25,000 to 30,000 T cell genomes. TCRdb's copy holds only in-frame clones and misses some; the assay was immunoSEQ multiplex PCR. The sample shows roughly 1.5 million clones, 95% to 99% of them seen only once. To note about this clone: The target antigen is unknown.

The origin of this receptor is a man aged 25-45 years in good health. Source material: naive CD4+ T cells sorted from blood. The subset here: CD45RA+ positively selected. The rearrangement joins TRBV30 to TRBJ2-2; tentatively, D is TRBD1 or TRBD2 (5 bases each). CDR3 in DNA: TGTGCCTGGAGTGTGGGGGACCCCGGGGAGCTGTTTTTT. Amino acid sequence: CAWSVGDPGELFF.